This TCR beta chain appears in the sequencing data of a study of blood T cell repertoires in COVID-19. At the level of the study: Donors in the United States, Italy and Spain gave samples during acute or convalescent COVID-19.

V lost 3 bases and J lost 0, with 11 bases in between. The CDR3 loop spans 15 amino acids. The germline V gene has CDR1 LNHDA and CDR2 SQIVND (reference sequence). Per the original methods: Researchers report that nucleated cell counts were estimated from reference gene primer amplification. The assay was immunoSEQ multiplex PCR, and TCRdb's table has in-frame clones only and misses some. The V and J calls and clone size come from that table; D and trimming were worked out from the DNA. The sample includes 150,000 to 200,000 clones, roughly 86% seen only once; the top ten take around 3.5%. Sequences were obtained from peripheral blood. The J gene is TRBJ1-2, the V gene TRBV19; tentatively, D is TRBD1 (6 bases). This sequence was found in a man in his sixties or seventies with acute or convalescent COVID-19. The CDR3 DNA sequence: TGTGCCAGTAGTATCGGGACAACGTCTAACTATGGCTACACCTTC. This sequence encodes CASSIGTTSNYGYTF.